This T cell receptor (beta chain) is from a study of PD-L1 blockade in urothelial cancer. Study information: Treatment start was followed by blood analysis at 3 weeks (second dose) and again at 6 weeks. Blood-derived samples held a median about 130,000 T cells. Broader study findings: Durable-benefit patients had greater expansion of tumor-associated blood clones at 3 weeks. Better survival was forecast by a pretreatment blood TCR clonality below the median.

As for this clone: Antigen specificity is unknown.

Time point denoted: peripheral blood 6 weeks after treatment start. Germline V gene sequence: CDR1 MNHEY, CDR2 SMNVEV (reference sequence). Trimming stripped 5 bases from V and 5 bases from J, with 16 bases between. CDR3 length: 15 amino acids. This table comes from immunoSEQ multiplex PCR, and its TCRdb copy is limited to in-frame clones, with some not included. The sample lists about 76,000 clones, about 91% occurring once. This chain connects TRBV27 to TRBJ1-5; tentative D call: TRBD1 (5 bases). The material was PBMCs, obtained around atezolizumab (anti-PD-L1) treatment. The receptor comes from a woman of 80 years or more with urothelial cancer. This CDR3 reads CASSPGGASYQPQHF. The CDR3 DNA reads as TGTGCCAGCAGTCCCGGTGGGGCGTCGTATCAGCCCCAGCATTTT.